Each of the 15 T cell receptor beta chains below was sequenced from the same sample in a study of OX40 agonist ivuxolimab in advanced cancers. This table comes from immunoSEQ multiplex PCR, and its TCRdb copy is limited to in-frame clones, with some not included. The top ten clones hold about 0.78% of a sample with 65,000 to 95,000 clones, about 90% of them seen once. The sequenced sample was CD4+ or CD8+ T cells sorted from blood, obtained in a trial of the OX40 agonist ivuxolimab. Every receptor here comes from an adult with an advanced solid tumor such as melanoma, head and neck, liver or kidney cancer.

J is TRBJ1-5 and V is TRBV30; 8 bases are shared with TRBD1. The CDR3 is made up of 16 amino acids. Losses at the gene ends were 3 bases for V and 5 bases for J; bases not matched to a gene: 12. Germline V gene lookup returns CDR1 GTSNPN and CDR2 SVGIG (reference sequence). In nucleotides, the CDR3 is TGTGCCTGGAGGCACGAAGGACAGGGAGGGGATCAGCCCCAGCATTTT. Protein: CAWRHEGQGGDQPQHF.

This clone was recorded a few times. The chain has TRBV7-2 and TRBJ2-1; D is ambiguous. The CDR3 covers 12 residues. V dropped 4 bases and J dropped 12 bases, with 13 bases sitting between them. Germline values: CDR1 SGHTA, CDR2 FQGNSA. CDR3 region: CASSSLSWGQFF. The DNA for the CDR3 is TGTGCCAGCAGCTCCCTCAGCTGGGGGCAGTTCTTC.

This chain uses TRBV9 with TRBJ1-2; D is ambiguous. Germline CDR1 and CDR2: SGDLS and YYNGEE. The CDR3 runs to 11 residues. V was pared by 3 bases and J by 9 bases, with 9 bases between. For the CDR3, the DNA is TGTGCCAGCAGCGAAGGGAGCAGCTACACCTTC. It specifies CASSEGSSYTF.

This chain joins TRBV7-9 and TRBJ1-4; 7 nucleotides agree with TRBD1. The CDR3 consists of 14 residues. The V and J ends lost 2 bases and 8 bases, in that order; junction bases with no gene match: 5. Per germline, CDR1 SEHNR and CDR2 FQNEAQ (reference sequence). CDR3 sequence: CASSLWQGDEKLFF. CDR3 DNA: TGTGCCAGCAGCTTATGGCAGGGGGACGAAAAACTGTTTTTT. The full variable domain, completed using reference TRBV7-9 and TRBJ1-4, is DTGVSQNPRHKITKRGQNVTFRCDPISEHNRLYWYRQTLGQGPEFLTYFQNEAQLEKSRLLSDRFSAERPKGSFSTLEIQRTEQGDSAMYLCASSLWQGDEKLFFGSGTQLSVL.

In the case of this clone: At one end the junction does not follow the germline gene, possibly because of a read error. This rearrangement joins TRBV6-6 to TRBJ2-7; the D is unclear. Per the germline V gene, CDR1 is MNHNY and CDR2 is SVGAGI (reference sequence). The CDR3 is 14 amino acids. CDR3 sequence: CASSYNENPYGQYF. The CDR3 DNA reads TGTGCCAGCAGTTACAATGAAAATCCCTACGGGCAGTACTTC.

The rearrangement joins TRBV11-1 to TRBJ2-5, with a weak D call TRBD2 (6 bases). The CDR3 spans 16 residues. CDR1 SGHAT and CDR2 FQDESV come from the germline V gene (reference sequence). With 1 base removed from V and 2 bases from J, the gap between germline ends came to 14 bases. The CDR3 DNA follows: TGTGCCAGCAGCTTAGGTCCGGCTGGAGGGCAAGAGACCCAGTACTTC. It is translated as CASSLGPAGGQETQYF.

J is TRBJ1-4 and V is TRBV30, with a tentative D call TRBD1 (5 bases). V lost 5 bases and J 10 bases, leaving 17 bases between the germline ends. Germline V gives CDR1 GTSNPN, CDR2 SVGIG (reference sequence). The CDR3 runs 13 residues. Here the CDR3 reads CAWADGPQGKLFF. The DNA for the CDR3 is TGTGCCTGGGCGGACGGACCCCAGGGAAAACTGTTTTTT.

The CDR3 sequence: CASSSRASLGDGYTF. DNA for the CDR3: TGTGCCAGCAGTTCCCGGGCCAGTTTAGGCGATGGCTACACCTTC. The chain links TRBV6-6 to TRBJ1-2; no clear D gene. Trimming cost V 4 bases and J 6 bases, with 18 bases left between them. The CDR3 sequence is 15 residues long. From germline, CDR1 is MNHNY and CDR2 SVGAGI (reference sequence).

The CDR3 bases are TGTGCCAGCAGCTTGGCCGAGGGGGGGCACACTGAAGCTTTCTTT. It is translated as CASSLAEGGHTEAFF. The chain has TRBV5-4 and TRBJ1-1; TRBD1 might be the D (6 bases). The V and J ends lost 0 bases and 3 bases respectively, with 12 bases between them. The CDR3 is 15 amino acids. Germline-derived CDR1 and CDR2 are SGHNT and YYREEE (reference sequence). Complete variable domain (other parts from reference TRBV5-4 and TRBJ1-1): ETGVTQSPTHLIKTRGQQVTLRCSSQSGHNTVSWYQQALGQGPQFIFQYYREEENGRGNFPPRFSGLQFPNYSSELNVNALELDDSALYLCASSLAEGGHTEAFFGQGTRLTVV.

V gene TRBV27 combines with J gene TRBJ2-7; the match to TRBD1 covers 7 bases. V shed 5 bases, J shed 6 bases, and the junction held 16 bases outside the gene matches. The CDR3 totals 16 residues. In germline, CDR1 is MNHEY, CDR2 SMNVEV (reference sequence). This CDR3 is CASSRVPGQKVSEQYF. CDR3 nucleotides: TGTGCCAGCAGTCGAGTGCCGGGACAGAAAGTGTCCGAGCAGTACTTC.

The rearrangement joins TRBV19 to TRBJ1-1; 7 bases fit TRBD1. V lost 5 bases to trimming and J lost 2 bases; unmatched junction nucleotides: 14. The CDR3 sequence is 17 residues long. Germline-derived CDR1 and CDR2 are LNHDA and SQIVND (reference sequence). The CDR3 protein is CASSPPLEGQLNTEAFF. For the CDR3, the DNA is TGTGCCAGTAGTCCCCCCTTGGAGGGACAGTTAAACACTGAAGCTTTCTTT.

The gene calls are TRBV19 and TRBJ2-3, with 8 nucleotides matching TRBD1. V was pared by 8 bases and J by 5 bases, with 6 bases of the junction left unmatched. This CDR3 is 13 amino acids long. Germline-derived CDR1 and CDR2 are LNHDA and SQIVND (reference sequence). CDR3 nucleotide sequence: TGTGCCAGTCGGCCGACAGGGGTAGATACGCAGTATTTT. It specifies CASRPTGVDTQYF.

This chain links TRBV5-4 with TRBJ2-7; D is unresolved. Germline-derived CDR1 and CDR2 are SGHNT and YYREEE (reference sequence). The CDR3 is 14 amino acids. Trimming removed 4 bases at V and 0 bases at J, with 11 bases between. CDR3 sequence (DNA): TGTGCCAGCAGCACTGGACGGAGCTCCTACGAGCAGTACTTC. Translating it yields CASSTGRSSYEQYF.

J is TRBJ1-1 and V is TRBV5-6, with D perhaps TRBD1 (6 bases). Per the germline V gene, CDR1 is SGHDT and CDR2 is YYEEEE. The V and J ends lost 0 bases and 4 bases respectively, with 10 bases between them. The CDR3 covers 14 residues. Here the CDR3 reads CASSLVVGGTEAFF. The CDR3 nucleotides read TGTGCCAGCAGCTTGGTAGTAGGGGGCACTGAAGCTTTCTTT.

The gene calls are TRBV18 and TRBJ2-1, with 12 nucleotides matching TRBD2. The V gene's germline CDR1 is KGHSH and CDR2 LQKENI. The CDR3 runs 13 residues. The V gene end was trimmed by 6 bases and the J gene end by 10 bases; junction bases not matched to a gene: 4. The CDR3 protein is CASSRLAGEEQFF. The CDR3 coding sequence is TGTGCCAGCTCCCGACTAGCGGGAGAGGAGCAGTTCTTC.